The sequence of this T cell receptor beta chain was determined in a study of blood T cell repertoires in COVID-19. Study-wide context: Both acute and convalescent COVID-19 samples were obtained from the United States, Italy and Spain. Sources were T cells, B-cell-depleted T cells, or PBMCs; the material itself was cDNA or gDNA.

Study processing details: Amplification with reference gene primers provided the estimates of nucleated cell counts. TCRdb's table, derived via immunoSEQ multiplex PCR, lists solely in-frame clones and lacks some. That table gives V, J and clone size, and the DNA gave D and trimming. Of 250,000 to 350,000 clones listed, less than 85% are singletons. The CDR3 sequence is 15 residues long. The V end lost 3 bases, the J end lost 0 bases, and 13 bases lay between the germline ends. From germline, CDR1 is SQVTM and CDR2 ANQGSEA. Patients from Seattle were sampled longitudinally, starting during active infection.

The TCR sequence derives from a human donor with COVID-19, enrolled during active disease. The donor label of this sample is uncertain. V is TRBV29-1 and J is TRBJ2-3; tentatively, D is TRBD2 (5 bases). What was sequenced was peripheral blood. CDR3 in amino acids: CSVEEPRGSTDTQYF. The DNA of the CDR3 is TGCAGCGTTGAGGAACCACGGGGTAGCACAGATACGCAGTATTTT.